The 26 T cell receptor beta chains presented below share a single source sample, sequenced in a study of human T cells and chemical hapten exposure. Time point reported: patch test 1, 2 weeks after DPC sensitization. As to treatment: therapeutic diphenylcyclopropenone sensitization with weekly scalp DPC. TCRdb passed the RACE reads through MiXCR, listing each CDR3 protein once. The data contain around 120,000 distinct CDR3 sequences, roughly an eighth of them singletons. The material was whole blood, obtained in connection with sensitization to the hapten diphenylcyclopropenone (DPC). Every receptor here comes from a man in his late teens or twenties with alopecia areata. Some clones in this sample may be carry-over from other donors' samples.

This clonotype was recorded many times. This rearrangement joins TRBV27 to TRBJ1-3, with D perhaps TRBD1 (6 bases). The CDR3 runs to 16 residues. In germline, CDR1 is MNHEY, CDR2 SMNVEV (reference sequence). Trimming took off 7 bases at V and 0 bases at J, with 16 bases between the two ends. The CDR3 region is CASTSGQLRSGNTIYF. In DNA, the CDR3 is TGTGCCAGCACCTCCGGACAGCTACGCTCTGGAAACACCATATATTTT.

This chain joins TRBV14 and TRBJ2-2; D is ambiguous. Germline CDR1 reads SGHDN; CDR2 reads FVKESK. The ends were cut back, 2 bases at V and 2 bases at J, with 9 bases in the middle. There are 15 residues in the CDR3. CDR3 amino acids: CASSQQKLNTGELFF. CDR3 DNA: TGTGCCAGCAGCCAACAGAAATTAAACACCGGGGAGCTGTTTTTT.

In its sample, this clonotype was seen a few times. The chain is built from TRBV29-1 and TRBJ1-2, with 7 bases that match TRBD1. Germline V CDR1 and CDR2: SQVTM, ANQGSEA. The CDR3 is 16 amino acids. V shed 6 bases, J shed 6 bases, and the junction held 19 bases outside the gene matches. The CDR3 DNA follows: TGCAGCGTCGTACTATATGACAGGGTAGAGATACATGGCTACACCTTC. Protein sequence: CSVVLYDRVEIHGYTF.

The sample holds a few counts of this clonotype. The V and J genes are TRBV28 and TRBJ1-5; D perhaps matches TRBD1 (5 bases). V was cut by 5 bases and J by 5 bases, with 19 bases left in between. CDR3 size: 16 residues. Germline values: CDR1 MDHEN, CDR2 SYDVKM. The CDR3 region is CASSPAGGTWDQPQHF. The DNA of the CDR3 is TGTGCCAGCAGTCCCGCGGGAGGGACCTGGGATCAGCCCCAGCATTTT.

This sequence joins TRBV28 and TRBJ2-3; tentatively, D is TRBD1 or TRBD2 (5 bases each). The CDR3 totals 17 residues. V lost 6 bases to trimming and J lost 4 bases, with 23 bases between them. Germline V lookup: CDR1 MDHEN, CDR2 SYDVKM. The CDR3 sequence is CASSRRLRGKGADTQYF. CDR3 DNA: TGTGCCAGCAGCCGCCGCCTGAGGGGAAAGGGAGCAGATACGCAGTATTTT.

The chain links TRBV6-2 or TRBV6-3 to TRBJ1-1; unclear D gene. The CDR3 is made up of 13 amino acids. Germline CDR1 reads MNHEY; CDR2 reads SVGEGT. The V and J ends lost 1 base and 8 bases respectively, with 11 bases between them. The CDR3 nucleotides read TGTGCCAGCAGTTACTGGATCCAAGGAGAAGCTTTCTTT. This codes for CASSYWIQGEAFF.

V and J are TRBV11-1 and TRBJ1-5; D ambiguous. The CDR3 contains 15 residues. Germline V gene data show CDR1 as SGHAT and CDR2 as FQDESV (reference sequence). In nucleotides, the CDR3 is TGTGTTAGCACCTGGGCGGGGAATGGCAATCAGCCCCAGCATTTT. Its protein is CVSTWAGNGNQPQHF.

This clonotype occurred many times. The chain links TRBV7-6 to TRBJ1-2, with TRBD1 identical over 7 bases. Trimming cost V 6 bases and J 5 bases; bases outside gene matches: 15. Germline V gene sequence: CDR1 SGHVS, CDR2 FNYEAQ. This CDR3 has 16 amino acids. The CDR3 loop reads CASRLTGAVGGYGYTF. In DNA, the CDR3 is TGTGCCAGCAGATTAACAGGGGCCGTAGGAGGATATGGCTACACCTTC.

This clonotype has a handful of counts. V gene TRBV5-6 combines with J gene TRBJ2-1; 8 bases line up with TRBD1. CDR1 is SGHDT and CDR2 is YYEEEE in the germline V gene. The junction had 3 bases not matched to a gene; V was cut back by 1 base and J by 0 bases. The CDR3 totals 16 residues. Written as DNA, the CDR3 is TGTGCCAGCAGCTTGACAGGGGGAGGCTCCTACAATGAGCAGTTCTTC. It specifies CASSLTGGGSYNEQFF.

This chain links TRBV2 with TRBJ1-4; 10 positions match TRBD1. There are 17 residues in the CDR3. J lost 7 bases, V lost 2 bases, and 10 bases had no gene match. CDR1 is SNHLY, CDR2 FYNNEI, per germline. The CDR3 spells CASSESKGTGAVEKLFF. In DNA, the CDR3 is TGTGCCAGCAGTGAATCGAAAGGGACAGGGGCTGTTGAAAAACTGTTTTTT.

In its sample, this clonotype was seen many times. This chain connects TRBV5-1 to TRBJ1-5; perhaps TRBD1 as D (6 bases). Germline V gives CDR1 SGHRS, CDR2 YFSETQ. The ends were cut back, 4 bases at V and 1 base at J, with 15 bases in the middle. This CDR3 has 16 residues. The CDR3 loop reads CASSPTAGVSNQPQHF. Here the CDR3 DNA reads TGCGCCAGCAGCCCTACGGCAGGGGTGAGCAATCAGCCCCAGCATTTT. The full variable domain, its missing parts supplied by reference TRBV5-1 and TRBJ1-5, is KAGVTQTPRYLIKTRGQQVTLSCSPISGHRSVSWYQQTPGQGLQFLFEYFSETQRNKGNFPGRFSGRQFSNSRSEMNVSTLELGDSALYLCASSPTAGVSNQPQHFGDGTRLSIL.

CDR3 DNA: TGTGCCAGCAGCTTGGTGTTTTTATACGATACGCAGTATTTT. Its protein product is CASSLVFLYDTQYF. The V and J genes are TRBV5-5 and TRBJ2-3, with D unclear. This CDR3 is 14 amino acids long. CDR1 and CDR2 (germline): SGHKS, YYEKEE (reference sequence). V dropped 0 bases and J dropped 6 bases, with 11 bases sitting between them.

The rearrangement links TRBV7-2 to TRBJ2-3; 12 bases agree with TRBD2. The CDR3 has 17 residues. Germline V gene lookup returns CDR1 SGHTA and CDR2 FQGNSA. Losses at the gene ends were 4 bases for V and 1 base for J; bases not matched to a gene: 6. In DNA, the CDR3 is TGTGCCAGCAGCTCCAGGACTAGCGGGGCCCGCACAGATACGCAGTATTTT. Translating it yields CASSSRTSGARTDTQYF.

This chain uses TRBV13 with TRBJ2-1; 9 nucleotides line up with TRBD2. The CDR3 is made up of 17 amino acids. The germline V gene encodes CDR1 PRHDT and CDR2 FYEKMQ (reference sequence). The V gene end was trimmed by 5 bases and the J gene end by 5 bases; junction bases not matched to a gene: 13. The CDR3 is CASSPRGPGLANNEQFF. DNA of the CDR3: TGTGCCAGCAGCCCAAGGGGACCGGGACTAGCAAACAATGAGCAGTTCTTC.

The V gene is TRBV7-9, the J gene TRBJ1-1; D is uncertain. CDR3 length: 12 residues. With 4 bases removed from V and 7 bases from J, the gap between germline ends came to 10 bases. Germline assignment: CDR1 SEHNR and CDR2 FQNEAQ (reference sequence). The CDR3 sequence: CASSSIRFEAFF. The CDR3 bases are TGTGCCAGCAGCTCGATCAGGTTTGAAGCTTTCTTT.

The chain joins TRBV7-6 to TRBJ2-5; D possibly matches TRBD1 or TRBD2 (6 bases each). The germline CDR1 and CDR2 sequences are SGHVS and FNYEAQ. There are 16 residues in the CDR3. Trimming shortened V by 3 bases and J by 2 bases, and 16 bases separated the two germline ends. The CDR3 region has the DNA TGTGCCAGCAGCTTTGGGGGCGGGACGGAACAAGAGACCCAGTACTTC. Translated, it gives CASSFGGGTEQETQYF.

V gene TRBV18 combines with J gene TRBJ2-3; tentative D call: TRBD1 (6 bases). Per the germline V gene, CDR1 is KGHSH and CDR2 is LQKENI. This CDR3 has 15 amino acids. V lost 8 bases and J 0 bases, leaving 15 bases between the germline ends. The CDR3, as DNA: TGTGCCAGCACTGCTGTGGGGGCAAGCACAGATACGCAGTATTTT. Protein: CASTAVGASTDTQYF.

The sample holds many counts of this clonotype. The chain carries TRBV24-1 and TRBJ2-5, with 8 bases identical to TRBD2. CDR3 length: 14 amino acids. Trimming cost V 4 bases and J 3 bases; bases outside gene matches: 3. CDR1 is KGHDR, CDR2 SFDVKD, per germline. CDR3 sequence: CATSDGLAKETQYF. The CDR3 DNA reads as TGTGCCACCAGTGACGGACTAGCTAAAGAGACCCAGTACTTC.

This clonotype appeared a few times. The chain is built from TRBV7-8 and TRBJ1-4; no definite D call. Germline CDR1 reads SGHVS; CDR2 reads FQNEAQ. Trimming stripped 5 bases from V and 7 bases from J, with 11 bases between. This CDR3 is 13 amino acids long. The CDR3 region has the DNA TGTGCCAGCAGCATCCGTCTCGGTGAAAAACTGTTTTTT. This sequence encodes CASSIRLGEKLFF.

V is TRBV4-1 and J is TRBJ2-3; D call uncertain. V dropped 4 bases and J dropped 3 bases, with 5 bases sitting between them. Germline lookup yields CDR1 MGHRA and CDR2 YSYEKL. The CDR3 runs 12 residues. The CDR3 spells CASSRTTDTQYF. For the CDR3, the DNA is TGCGCCAGCAGCCGTACTACAGATACGCAGTATTTT.

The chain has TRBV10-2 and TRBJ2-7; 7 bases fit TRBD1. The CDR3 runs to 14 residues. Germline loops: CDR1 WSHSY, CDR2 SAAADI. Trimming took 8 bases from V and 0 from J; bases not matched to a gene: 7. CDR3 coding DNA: TGCGCCAGCTCGCTTCGGACAGGCTCCTACGAGCAGTACGTC. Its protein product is CASSLRTGSYEQYV.

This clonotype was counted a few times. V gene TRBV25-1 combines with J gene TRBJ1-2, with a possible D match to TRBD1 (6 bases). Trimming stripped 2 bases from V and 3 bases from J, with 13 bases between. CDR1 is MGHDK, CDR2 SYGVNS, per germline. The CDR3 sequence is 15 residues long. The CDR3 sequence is CASSEGHRDDYGYTF. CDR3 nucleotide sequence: TGTGCCAGCAGTGAAGGCCACAGGGACGACTATGGCTACACCTTC.

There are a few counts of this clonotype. The CDR3 here is CASSAGRVDTQYF. CDR3 bases: TGTGCCAGCAGCGCCGGGCGAGTAGATACGCAGTATTTT. This sequence joins TRBV9 and TRBJ2-3; D not resolved. Germline CDR1 and CDR2: SGDLS and YYNGEE. Trimming pared 3 bases from V and 5 bases from J, leaving 10 bases between. This CDR3 has 13 amino acids.

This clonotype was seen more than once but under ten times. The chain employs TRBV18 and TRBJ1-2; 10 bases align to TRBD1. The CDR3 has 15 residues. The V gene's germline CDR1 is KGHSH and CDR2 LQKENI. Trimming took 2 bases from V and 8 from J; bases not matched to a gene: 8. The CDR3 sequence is CASSPGWGQGNGYTF. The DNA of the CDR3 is TGTGCCAGCTCACCAGGTTGGGGACAGGGGAACGGCTACACCTTC. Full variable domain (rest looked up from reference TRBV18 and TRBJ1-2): NAGVMQNPRHLVRRRGQEARLRCSPMKGHSHVYWYRQLPEEGLKFMVYLQKENIIDESGMPKERFSAEFPKEGPSILRIQQVVRGDSAAYFCASSPGWGQGNGYTFGSGTRLTVV.

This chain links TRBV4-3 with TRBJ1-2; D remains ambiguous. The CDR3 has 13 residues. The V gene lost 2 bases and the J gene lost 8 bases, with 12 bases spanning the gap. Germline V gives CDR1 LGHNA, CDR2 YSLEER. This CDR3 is CASSQSGRGGYTF. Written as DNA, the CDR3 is TGCGCCAGCAGCCAATCTGGACGCGGGGGCTACACCTTC.

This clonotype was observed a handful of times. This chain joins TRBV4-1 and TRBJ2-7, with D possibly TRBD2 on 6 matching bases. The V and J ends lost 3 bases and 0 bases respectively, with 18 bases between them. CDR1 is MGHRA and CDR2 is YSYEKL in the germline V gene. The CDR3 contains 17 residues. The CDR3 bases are TGCGCCAGCAGCCAGCTCATGCGGGGTAGGAGCTCCTACGAGCAGTACTTC. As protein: CASSQLMRGRSSYEQYF.